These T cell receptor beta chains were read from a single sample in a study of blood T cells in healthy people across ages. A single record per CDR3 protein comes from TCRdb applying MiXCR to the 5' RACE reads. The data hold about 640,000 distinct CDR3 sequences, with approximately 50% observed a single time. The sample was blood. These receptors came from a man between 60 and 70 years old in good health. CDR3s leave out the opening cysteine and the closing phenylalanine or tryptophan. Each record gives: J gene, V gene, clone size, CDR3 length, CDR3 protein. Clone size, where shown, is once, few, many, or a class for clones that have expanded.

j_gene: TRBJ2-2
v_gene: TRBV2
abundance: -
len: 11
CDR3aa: ASTMTVSGELF

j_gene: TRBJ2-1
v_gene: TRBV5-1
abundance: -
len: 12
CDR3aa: ASSAPTGSNEQF

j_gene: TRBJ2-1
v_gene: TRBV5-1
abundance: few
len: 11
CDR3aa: ASSVDSHNEQF

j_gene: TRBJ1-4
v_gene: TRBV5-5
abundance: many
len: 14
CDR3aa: ASKRSDGAPNEKLF

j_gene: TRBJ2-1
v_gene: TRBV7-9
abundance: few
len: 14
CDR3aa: ASSGRGRSSYNEQF

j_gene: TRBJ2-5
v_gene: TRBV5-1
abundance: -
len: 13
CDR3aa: ASSLGKAREETQY

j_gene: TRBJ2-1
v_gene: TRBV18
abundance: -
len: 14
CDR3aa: ASSPAGDWANNEQF

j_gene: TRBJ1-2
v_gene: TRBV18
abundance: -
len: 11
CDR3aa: ASSGMLANGYT

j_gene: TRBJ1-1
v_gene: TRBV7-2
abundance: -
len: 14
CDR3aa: ANRPRLAGLNTEAF

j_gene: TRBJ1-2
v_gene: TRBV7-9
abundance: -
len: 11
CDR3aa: ASNLQLPYGYT

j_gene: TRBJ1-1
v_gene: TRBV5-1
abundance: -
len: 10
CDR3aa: ASSADRTEAF

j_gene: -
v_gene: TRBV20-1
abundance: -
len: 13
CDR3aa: SAKAYRGQDYEQY

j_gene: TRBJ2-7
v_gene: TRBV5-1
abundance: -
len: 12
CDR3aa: ASSLSGPSYEQY

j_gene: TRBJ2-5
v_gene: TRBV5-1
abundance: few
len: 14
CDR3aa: ASSLGGGGGGETQY

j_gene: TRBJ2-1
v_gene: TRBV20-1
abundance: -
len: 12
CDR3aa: STRTSGAYNEQF

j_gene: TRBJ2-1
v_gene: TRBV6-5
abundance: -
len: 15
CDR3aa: ASSSQLAGIPYNEQF

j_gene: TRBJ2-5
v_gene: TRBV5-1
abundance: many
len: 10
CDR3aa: ASSLEQETQY

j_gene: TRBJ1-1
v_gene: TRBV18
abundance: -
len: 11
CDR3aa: ASSMGENTEAF

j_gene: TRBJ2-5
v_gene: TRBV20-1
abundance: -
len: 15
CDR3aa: SARGPSPGGGVGTQY

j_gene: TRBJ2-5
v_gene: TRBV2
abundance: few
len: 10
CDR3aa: ASGGLQETQY

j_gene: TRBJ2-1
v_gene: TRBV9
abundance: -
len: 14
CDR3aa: ASSVAHASSYNEQF

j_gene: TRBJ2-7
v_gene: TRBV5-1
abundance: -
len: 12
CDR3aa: ASSAVSESGGVY

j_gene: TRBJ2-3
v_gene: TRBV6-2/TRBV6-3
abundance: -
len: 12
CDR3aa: ASAARGASDTQY

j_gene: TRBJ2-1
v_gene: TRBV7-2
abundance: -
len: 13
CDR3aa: ASSAYRLGGNEQF

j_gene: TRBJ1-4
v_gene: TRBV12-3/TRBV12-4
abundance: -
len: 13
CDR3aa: ASSLARTVMAKLF

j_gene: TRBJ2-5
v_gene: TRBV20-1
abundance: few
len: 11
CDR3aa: SASHSYQETQY

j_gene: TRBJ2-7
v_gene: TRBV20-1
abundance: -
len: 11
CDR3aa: SAPQTGDYEQY

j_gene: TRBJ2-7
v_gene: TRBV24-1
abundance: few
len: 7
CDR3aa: ATEGEQY

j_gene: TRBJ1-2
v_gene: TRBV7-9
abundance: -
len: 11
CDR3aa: ASSMGQGYGYT

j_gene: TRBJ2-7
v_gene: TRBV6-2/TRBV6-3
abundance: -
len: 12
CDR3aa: ASRRNGLSYEQY

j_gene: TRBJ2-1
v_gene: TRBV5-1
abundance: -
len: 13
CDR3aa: ASSLGETGYNEQF

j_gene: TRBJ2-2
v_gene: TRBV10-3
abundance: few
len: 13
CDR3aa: AISVGTRETGELF

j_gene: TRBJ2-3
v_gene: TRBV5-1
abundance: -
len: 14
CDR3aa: ASSLEGTSGADTQY

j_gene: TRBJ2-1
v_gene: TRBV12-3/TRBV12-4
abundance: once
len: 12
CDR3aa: ASSLSGFGGRQF

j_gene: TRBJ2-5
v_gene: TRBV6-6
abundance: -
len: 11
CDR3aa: ASSYREGETQY

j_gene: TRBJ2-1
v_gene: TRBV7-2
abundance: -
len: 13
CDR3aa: ASSTTGVAGGEQF

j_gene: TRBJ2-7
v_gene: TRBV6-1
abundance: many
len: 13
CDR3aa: ASTLTSGGSYEQY

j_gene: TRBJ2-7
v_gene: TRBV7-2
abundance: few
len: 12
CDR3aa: ASSESSGSYEQY

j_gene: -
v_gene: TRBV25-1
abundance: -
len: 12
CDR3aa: ASSESYGGETQY

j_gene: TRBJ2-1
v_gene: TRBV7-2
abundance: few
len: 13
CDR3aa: ASSLGDSSYNEQF

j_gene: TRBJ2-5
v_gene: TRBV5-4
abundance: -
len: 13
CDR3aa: ASGLAAAGGETQY

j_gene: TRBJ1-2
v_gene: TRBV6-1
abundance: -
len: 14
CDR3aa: ASSEAPPGAGYGYT

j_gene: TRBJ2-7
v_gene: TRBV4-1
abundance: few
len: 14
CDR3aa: ASSHQPGPLSYEQY

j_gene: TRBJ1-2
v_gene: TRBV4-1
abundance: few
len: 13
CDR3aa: ASSQGAGFGDGYT

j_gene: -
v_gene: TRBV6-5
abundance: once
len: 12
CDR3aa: ASQSGGLYNEQY

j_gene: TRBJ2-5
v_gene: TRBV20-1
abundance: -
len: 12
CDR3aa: SARISLAVETQY

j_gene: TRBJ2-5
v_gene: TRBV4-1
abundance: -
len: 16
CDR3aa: ASSKLRSGTGFEETQY

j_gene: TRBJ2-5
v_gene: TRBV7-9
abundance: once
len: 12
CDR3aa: ASSLADDGETQY

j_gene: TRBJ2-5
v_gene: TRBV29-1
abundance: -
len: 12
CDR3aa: SVESTRGQETQY

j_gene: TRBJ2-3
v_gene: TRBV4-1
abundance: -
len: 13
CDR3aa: ASSQASPMVDTQY